The table lists the clone carrying this TCR beta chain with a count of one. Its antigen is currently unknown. The assay was immunoSEQ multiplex PCR, and TCRdb's table has in-frame clones only and misses some. In the table there are about 70,000 clones, about 81% of which are singletons. The entry originates in a study of OX40 agonist ivuxolimab in advanced cancers. The wider study: Averaging about 60 years in age, with a range of roughly 20 to 80, the cohort was about 86% male. The study reported partial responses in three patients: one hepatocellular carcinoma, two cutaneous melanoma.

General study results and limits: Normalized T-cell clonal expansion was also low in some nonresponders.

This CDR3 has 15 amino acids. The germline gives CDR1 SGDLS, CDR2 YYNGEE. V lost 4 bases and J 1 base, leaving 15 bases between the germline ends. The V call is TRBV9, the J call TRBJ2-7; D is possibly TRBD1 or TRBD2 (5 bases each). This clonotype originated in an adult with an advanced solid tumor such as melanoma, head and neck, liver or kidney cancer. This material consisted of CD4+ or CD8+ T cells sorted from blood, taken in a trial of the OX40 agonist ivuxolimab. Here the CDR3 DNA reads TGTGCCAGCAGCCCATCGAGGGGATCATCCTACGAGCAGTACTTC. It translates to CASSPSRGSSYEQYF.